What follows are 17 T cell receptor beta chains derived from one specimen sequenced in a study of blood T cells in healthy people across ages. A J-beta primer mix and a sample-barcoded 5' primer were used in a second PCR of about 7 to 12 cycles. Each CDR3 protein gets one entry after TCRdb re-called the 5' RACE reads with MiXCR. The table records hundreds of thousands of distinct CDR3 sequences, 35% to 60% of them present only once. The sequenced material came from blood. Receptors were obtained from an older man in good health.

This clonotype was seen more than once but under ten times. This rearrangement joins TRBV7-2 to TRBJ2-5; D is ambiguous. Deletions cut 2 bases from V and 11 bases from J, with 18 bases between. This CDR3 has 14 amino acids. Per germline, CDR1 SGHTA and CDR2 FQGNSA. The CDR3 region has the DNA TGTGCCAGCAGCTTACTATTATCCTCGGGTGAGCAGTACTTC. Protein sequence: CASSLLLSSGEQYF.

The genes are TRBV18 and TRBJ2-2, with D perhaps TRBD2 (6 bases). Germline lookup yields CDR1 KGHSH and CDR2 LQKENI. Trimming cost V 2 bases and J 1 base, with 11 bases left between them. This CDR3 spans 16 amino acids. The CDR3 DNA reads as TGTGCCAGCTCACCATTCGGGCGGGAGAACACCGGGGAGCTGTTTTTT. The encoded protein is CASSPFGRENTGELFF.

The chain employs TRBV12-3 or TRBV12-4 and TRBJ2-7; 10 positions agree with TRBD2. V shed 1 base and J 5 bases; nucleotides not matched to a gene: 14. This CDR3 has 18 residues. The CDR3 bases are TGTGCCAGCAGTTTAGGAAGCCCAGCGGGAGGGCCTCCCCACGAGCAGTACTTC. The encoded protein is CASSLGSPAGGPPHEQYF.

CDR3 sequence: CASSLVKGLEVSNEQFF. The CDR3 region has the DNA TGTGCCAGCAGCTTGGTAAAAGGGCTAGAAGTTTCGAATGAGCAGTTCTTC. V usage is TRBV5-6 and J usage is TRBJ2-1; no clear D gene. V was shortened by 0 bases and J by 7 bases, with 20 bases between the two germline ends. The CDR3 is 17 residues long. CDR1 and CDR2 from the germline V gene are SGHDT and YYEEEE.

The chain has TRBV28 and TRBJ2-7; TRBD2 matches at 9 bases. Germline values: CDR1 MDHEN, CDR2 SYDVKM. The J segment lost 4 bases and the V segment lost 7 bases, leaving 11 bases of the junction unmatched. The CDR3 contains 15 residues. The CDR3 sequence is CASISSAGGNYEQYF. CDR3 in DNA: TGTGCCAGCATTTCGTCAGCGGGAGGCAATTACGAGCAGTACTTC.

This clonotype showed up just a few times. In nucleotides, the CDR3 is TGCGCCAGCAGCCAAGCGATCACAGATACGCAGTATTTT. This translates into CASSQAITDTQYF. The chain carries TRBV4-3 and TRBJ2-3, with D uncertain. Per germline, CDR1 LGHNA and CDR2 YSLEER. The CDR3 contains 13 residues. The germline V and J ends were trimmed by 1 base and 2 bases, with 4 bases remaining between them.

Ten or more counts support this clonotype. The rearrangement uses TRBV5-1 and TRBJ2-1, with 14 bases identical to TRBD2. This CDR3 region has 15 residues. CDR1 and CDR2 from the germline V gene are SGHRS and YFSETQ. J lost 8 bases, V lost 4 bases, and 5 bases had no gene match. CDR3: CASSIGLAGGHEQFF. The CDR3, as DNA: TGCGCCAGCAGCATCGGACTAGCGGGAGGACATGAGCAGTTCTTC. Variable domain in full (rest from reference TRBV5-1 and TRBJ2-1): KAGVTQTPRYLIKTRGQQVTLSCSPISGHRSVSWYQQTPGQGLQFLFEYFSETQRNKGNFPGRFSGRQFSNSRSEMNVSTLELGDSALYLCASSIGLAGGHEQFFGPGTRLTVL.

This clonotype was seen a handful of times. The chain has TRBV20-1 and TRBJ2-1, with 7 bases lining up with TRBD2. The CDR3 spans 14 residues. Germline loops: CDR1 DFQATT, CDR2 SNEGSKA (reference sequence). The V segment lost 5 bases and the J segment 6 bases; nucleotides outside the gene matches: 10. This CDR3 reads CSALSGTTINEQFF. The CDR3 region has the DNA TGCAGTGCTTTATCGGGGACTACTATCAATGAGCAGTTCTTC.

On this clonotype itself: With a much larger clone just one base away, this may be a read error. The genes are TRBV7-2 and TRBJ2-2, with unresolved D. Germline CDR1 is SGHTA and CDR2 is FQGNSA. The ends were cut back, 5 bases at V and 9 bases at J, with 13 bases in the middle. The CDR3 length is 13 residues. The CDR3 loop reads CASSAFRTRELFF. Here the CDR3 DNA reads TGTGCCAGCAGCGCGTTTAGAACCAGGGAGCTGTTTTTT. Full variable domain (outside the CDR3, taken from reference TRBV7-2 and TRBJ2-2): GAGVSQSPSNKVTEKGKDVELRCDPISGHTALYWYRQSLGQGLEFLIYFQGNSAPDKSGLPSDRFSAERTGGSVSTLTIQRTQQEDSAVYLCASSAFRTRELFFGEGSRLTVL.

The sample holds a few counts of this clonotype. The V gene is TRBV14, the J gene TRBJ2-7; tentative D call: TRBD2 (6 bases). V lost 4 bases to trimming and J lost 5 bases, with 15 bases between them. CDR1 and CDR2 (germline): SGHDN, FVKESK. This CDR3 region has 14 residues. CDR3 sequence reads: CASSPRGGKDEQYF. CDR3 nucleotide sequence: TGTGCCAGCAGCCCCCGTGGGGGGAAGGACGAGCAGTACTTC.

This chain links TRBV20-1 with TRBJ2-5, with D perhaps matching TRBD1 (5 bases). Germline assignment: CDR1 DFQATT and CDR2 SNEGSKA (reference sequence). The CDR3 runs to 15 residues. Trimming took off 5 bases at V and 3 bases at J, with 19 bases between the two ends. The CDR3 region has the DNA TGCAGTGCTCCCATAATAGGGGCAGCGAAAGAGACCCAGTACTTC. It specifies CSAPIIGAAKETQYF.

This clonotype has ten or more counts. The chain combines TRBV5-1 with TRBJ2-5; unclear D gene. This CDR3 spans 14 amino acids. V shed 3 bases and J shed 5 bases, with 14 bases lying between them. Germline CDR1 is SGHRS and CDR2 is YFSETQ. The CDR3 DNA sequence: TGCGCCAGCAGCTACGCAAGGGAAGGGGAGACCCAGTACTTC. It is translated as CASSYAREGETQYF.

This clonotype was recorded a few times. The genes are TRBV20-1 and TRBJ2-7, with a possible D match to TRBD2 (5 bases). Germline V gene lookup returns CDR1 DFQATT and CDR2 SNEGSKA (reference sequence). There are 13 residues in the CDR3. Deletions cut 5 bases from V and 2 bases from J, with 13 bases between. CDR3 sequence reads: CSARETVAYEQYF. CDR3 sequence (DNA): TGCAGTGCTCGGGAAACGGTTGCCTACGAGCAGTACTTC.

This clonotype was recorded at least ten times. The chain is built from TRBV5-1 and TRBJ2-3; D is unclear. Per germline, CDR1 SGHRS and CDR2 YFSETQ. The V and J ends lost 4 bases and 6 bases respectively, with 12 bases between them. There are 13 residues in the CDR3. CDR3 nucleotides: TGCGCCAGCAGCAGCGACTTAGGCGATACGCAGTATTTT. Amino acids: CASSSDLGDTQYF.

The chain joins TRBV4-1 to TRBJ2-5; 8 positions match TRBD2. CDR3 length: 18 residues. V dropped 4 bases and J dropped 11; count of bases not matched to a gene: 24. Germline V gene lookup returns CDR1 MGHRA and CDR2 YSYEKL. CDR3 nucleotides: TGCGCCAGCAGCCGAGTGATAGCGGGAAGCCGGGTTTACGATGAGCAGTACTTC. Translation gives CASSRVIAGSRVYDEQYF.

This clonotype was seen once. At one end the junction does not follow the germline gene, possibly because of a read error. The V call is TRBV5-1, the J call TRBJ2-5; tentative D call: TRBD2 (6 bases). The DNA end is a closer match to TRBJ2-7, so the J assignment may be wrong. The germline CDR1 and CDR2 sequences are SGHRS and YFSETQ. The CDR3 extends over 14 amino acids. CDR3 in DNA: TGCGCCCGCAGCCCGGCGTACGGGGGCTACGAGCAGTACTTC. Residues: CARSPAYGGYEQYF.

The chain is built from TRBV12-3 or TRBV12-4 and TRBJ2-5; TRBD2 matches 11 bases. Trimming took 8 bases from V and 11 from J; bases not matched to a gene: 10. The CDR3 is 13 residues long. CDR3 region: CASHSGTSGLQYF. CDR3 nucleotides: TGTGCCAGCCATAGCGGGACTAGCGGATTGCAGTACTTC.